This TCR beta chain was identified in a study of blood T cell repertoires in COVID-19. Libraries were prepared by immunoSEQ multiplex PCR; TCRdb keeps only in-frame clonotypes and omits some of them. The top ten clones hold approximately 1.4% of a sample with about 260,000 clones, more than 75% of them seen once. Sample: peripheral blood. The receptor comes from a woman aged 40 to 50 who had recovered from COVID-19.

CDR3 residues: CASRLNGGSTDTQYF. The DNA for the CDR3 is TGCGCCAGTCGCCTAAATGGGGGGAGCACAGATACGCAGTATTTT. The chain carries TRBV5-1 and TRBJ2-3, with D perhaps TRBD2 (6 bases). V was trimmed by 8 bases and J by 0 bases, leaving 16 bases between them. The CDR3 contains 15 residues. Germline assignment: CDR1 SGHRS and CDR2 YFSETQ. The full variable domain, its missing parts supplied by reference TRBV5-1 and TRBJ2-3, is KAGVTQTPRYLIKTRGQQVTLSCSPISGHRSVSWYQQTPGQGLQFLFEYFSETQRNKGNFPGRFSGRQFSNSRSEMNVSTLELGDSALYLCASRLNGGSTDTQYFGPGTRLTVL.